This T cell receptor (beta chain) originates from a study of cytomegalovirus exposure and HLA in healthy donors. The study, taken as a whole, reports: In an earlier analysis, productive rearrangement rates for most beta V segments clustered near 87% or 30%. Highly shared variants forming one cluster were likely a sequencing artifact. Follow-up analysis later connected one missense variant in DCLRE1C with trimming of TCR beta V- and J-genes. Most CMV-associated TCR beta chains appeared HLA-restricted in a later analysis.

Worth noting for this clone: Its target is not known.

V lost 3 bases and J 8 bases, leaving 15 bases between the germline ends. This CDR3 contains 14 residues. Germline CDR1 reads SGHRS; CDR2 reads YFSETQ. Both 60 Vbeta primers and 13 Jbeta primers went into the PCR. Assay used: immunoSEQ multiplex PCR; TCRdb lists only in-frame clones, some missing. Among 170,000 or so clones listed, around 84% were seen once. Material for sequencing was PBMCs. This clonotype was sampled from a man aged 18 to 29 in good health and CMV-seronegative. The rearrangement links TRBV5-1 to TRBJ2-1, with D maybe TRBD1 (5 bases). CDR3 DNA sequence: TGCGCCAGCAGCTCAACAGGACAAGATTATGAGCAGTTCTTC. Translating gives CASSSTGQDYEQFF.